A selection of T cell receptor beta chains follows, all from one sample in a study of response to subunit inactivated influenza vaccine. From the RT-PCR reads, TCRdb called clonotypes with MiXCR, one entry per CDR3 protein. Here the sample spans around 750,000 distinct CDR3 sequences, approximately 22% being singletons. Specimen: PBMCs from blood, collected more than 4 days after vaccination. These receptors were obtained from a man aged 50-60 years who received an inactivated influenza vaccine. Both conserved end residues are trimmed from each CDR3.

V gene: TRBV29-1
CDR3 protein: SVEDRGQGAGTGELF

V gene: TRBV7-9
CDR3 protein: ASSERAGVVPHEQF

V gene: TRBV24-1
CDR3 protein: AVQGSNYGYT

V gene: TRBV6-5
CDR3 protein: ASSYSWTSGNTGELF

V gene: TRBV18
CDR3 protein: ASSPLGTGNNSPLH

V gene: TRBV7-2
CDR3 protein: ASSLARPTDTQY

V gene: TRBV28
CDR3 protein: AATENTGELF

V gene: TRBV7-2
CDR3 protein: ASSLGLAGLRDTQY

V gene: TRBV24-1
CDR3 protein: ATSLRRDNKY

V gene: TRBV10-3
CDR3 protein: AIGDNEKLF

V gene: TRBV6-1
CDR3 protein: ASSRTFYEQY

V gene: TRBV28
CDR3 protein: AIGLAGAETQY

V gene: TRBV15
CDR3 protein: ATSVDTSADTQY

V gene: TRBV20-1
CDR3 protein: SARILGEQF

V gene: TRBV5-6
CDR3 protein: ASSGRAGNTIY

V gene: TRBV5-4
CDR3 protein: ASSLQGSPTETQY

V gene: TRBV7-2
CDR3 protein: ASSFQGTSNQPQH

V gene: TRBV27
CDR3 protein: ASSQGTGANQPQH

V gene: TRBV6-5
CDR3 protein: ASRPVTGELF

V gene: TRBV29-1
CDR3 protein: SVGTGVRTDTQY

V gene: TRBV29-1
CDR3 protein: SAEPGRNTEAF

V gene: TRBV7-2
CDR3 protein: ASSLGGRGNEKLF

V gene: TRBV15
CDR3 protein: ATSSWGHSSYNEQF

V gene: TRBV6-1
CDR3 protein: ASRLQGNTGELF

V gene: TRBV12-3/TRBV12-4
CDR3 protein: ASSFGGSGREQF

V gene: TRBV9
CDR3 protein: ASSVGTVGSYEQY

V gene: TRBV27
CDR3 protein: ASSTGQGRPQH

V gene: TRBV9
CDR3 protein: ASSVGSGRLYNEQF

V gene: TRBV11-3
CDR3 protein: ASSFTIHTGELF

V gene: TRBV11-2
CDR3 protein: ASSLGAGTGYEQY

V gene: TRBV7-2
CDR3 protein: ASSSGSGSHNEQF

V gene: TRBV5-1
CDR3 protein: ASSLGQENSPLH

V gene: TRBV5-1
CDR3 protein: ASSHGPGLADNEQF

V gene: TRBV20-1
CDR3 protein: SGQGIDTQY

V gene: TRBV28
CDR3 protein: ASSSDDRLNQPQH

V gene: TRBV6-2/TRBV6-3
CDR3 protein: ASSPDGLAGGPTYNEQF

V gene: TRBV2
CDR3 protein: VSSSTVRDTFNYGYT

V gene: TRBV7-9
CDR3 protein: ASSLDGGRVYNEQF

V gene: TRBV5-1
CDR3 protein: ASSLRGPTYEQY

V gene: TRBV30
CDR3 protein: AWGGQGRSPLH

V gene: TRBV29-1
CDR3 protein: SVDSLNEGSYEQY

V gene: TRBV10-3
CDR3 protein: AISESWGDQPQH

V gene: TRBV5-5
CDR3 protein: ASSSTTREETQY

V gene: TRBV29-1
CDR3 protein: SVRGGSYEQY

V gene: TRBV28
CDR3 protein: ASSSPGSGRMH